This entry features one T cell receptor (beta chain) sequence. Its matching antigen is unknown. The record originates from a study of cytomegalovirus exposure and HLA in healthy donors. Findings and caveats of the study: Other equally common chains were less clonally expanded than HLA-associated TCR beta chains, a later analysis showed. Most sequenced TCRs were rare (though some public TCRs occurred in many donors). HLA alleles were associated with around 17,000 TCR beta sequences in a later analysis at 0.05 false discovery rate.

PCR involved 60 Vbeta and 13 Jbeta primers. Method: immunoSEQ multiplex PCR; TCRdb's copy keeps in-frame clones and lacks some. The top ten clones hold 5.9% of a sample with some 87,000 clones, roughly 79% of them seen once. The V end lost 4 bases, the J end lost 1 base, and 9 bases lay between the germline ends. Germline V gene data show CDR1 as SGHTS and CDR2 as YDEGEE. This CDR3 is 14 amino acids long. The rearrangement uses TRBV5-8 and TRBJ2-4; D call uncertain. Specimen: PBMCs. This clonotype was sampled from a man in his late teens or twenties in good health and CMV-seropositive. CDR3 nucleotide sequence: TGTGCCAGCAGCCTGCAGAGGGCCAAAAACATTCAGTACTTC. It encodes CASSLQRAKNIQYF.